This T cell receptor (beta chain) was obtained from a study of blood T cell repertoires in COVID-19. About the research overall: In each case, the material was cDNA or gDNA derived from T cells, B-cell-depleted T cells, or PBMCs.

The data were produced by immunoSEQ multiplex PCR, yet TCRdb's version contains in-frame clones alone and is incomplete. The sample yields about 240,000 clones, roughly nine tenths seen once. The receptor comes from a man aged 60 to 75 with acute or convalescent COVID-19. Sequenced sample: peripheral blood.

The CDR3 sequence: CASSYSRDRGPRDTEAFF. CDR3 coding DNA: TGTGCCAGCAGTTACTCGAGGGACAGGGGGCCAAGGGACACTGAAGCTTTCTTT. The chain is built from TRBV6-2 or TRBV6-3 and TRBJ1-1; 12 bases are a match to TRBD1. Germline V lookup: CDR1 MNHEY, CDR2 SVGEGT. This CDR3 has 18 residues. Trimming removed 0 bases from V and 3 bases from J; junction bases left unmatched: 8.